This T cell receptor beta chain was captured by sequencing in a study of neurological immune-mediated disorders. Trimming cost V 6 bases and J 3 bases; bases outside gene matches: 3. CDR3 length: 14 residues. There are many counts of this clonotype. One entry per CDR3 protein, called by TCRdb with MiXCR from the 5' RACE reads. The sample carries under 90,000 distinct CDR3 sequences, about a tenth recorded once. The V call is TRBV12-3 or TRBV12-4, the J call TRBJ2-7, with 12 bases identical to TRBD2. The clonotype comes from a man between 35 and 55 years old in good health. Sequencing was performed on PBMCs. The CDR3 loop is CASSLTSGSYEQYF. Here the CDR3 DNA reads TGTGCCAGCAGCCTGACTAGCGGGAGCTACGAGCAGTACTTC.